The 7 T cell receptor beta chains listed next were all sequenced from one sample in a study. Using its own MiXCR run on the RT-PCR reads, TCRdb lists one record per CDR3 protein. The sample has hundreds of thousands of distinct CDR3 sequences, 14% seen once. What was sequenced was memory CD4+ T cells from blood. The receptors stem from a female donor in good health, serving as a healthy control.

DNA of the CDR3: TGTGCCACCAGTGATCCCACCGACGCTGCGGACACGTTTTTGGGAAATGAGCAGTTCTTC. Its translation: CATSDPTDAADTFLGNEQFF. J is TRBJ2-1 and V is TRBV24-1, with a possible D match to TRBD1 (5 bases). Trimming shortened V by 3 bases and J by 7 bases, and 30 bases separated the two germline ends. CDR1 is KGHDR, CDR2 SFDVKD, per germline. The CDR3 sequence is 20 residues long.

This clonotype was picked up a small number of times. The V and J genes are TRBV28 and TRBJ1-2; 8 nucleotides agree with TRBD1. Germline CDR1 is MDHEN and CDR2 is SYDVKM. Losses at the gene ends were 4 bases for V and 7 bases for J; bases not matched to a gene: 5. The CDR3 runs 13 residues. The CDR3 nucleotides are TGTGCCAGCAGTTCCGGCAGGGGGCGTGGCTACACCTTC. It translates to CASSSGRGRGYTF.

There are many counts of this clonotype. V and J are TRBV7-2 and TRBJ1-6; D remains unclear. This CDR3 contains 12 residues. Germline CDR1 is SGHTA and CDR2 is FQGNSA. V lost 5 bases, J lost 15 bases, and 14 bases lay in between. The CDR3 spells CASSPEGRDLHF. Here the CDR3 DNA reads TGTGCCAGCAGCCCTGAAGGCCGGGACCTCCACTTT.

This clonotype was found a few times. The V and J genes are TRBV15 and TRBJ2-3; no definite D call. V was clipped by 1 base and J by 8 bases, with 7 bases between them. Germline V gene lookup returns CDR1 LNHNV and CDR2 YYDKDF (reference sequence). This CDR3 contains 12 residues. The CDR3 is CATSRGAITQYF. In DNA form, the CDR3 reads TGTGCCACCAGCAGAGGAGCTATTACGCAGTATTTT.

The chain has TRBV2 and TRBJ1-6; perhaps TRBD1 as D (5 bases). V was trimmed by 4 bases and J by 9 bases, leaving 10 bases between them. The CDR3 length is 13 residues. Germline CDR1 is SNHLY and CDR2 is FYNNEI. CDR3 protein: CASSGGPLSPLHF. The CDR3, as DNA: TGTGCCAGCAGTGGGGGCCCTCTTTCACCCCTCCACTTT.

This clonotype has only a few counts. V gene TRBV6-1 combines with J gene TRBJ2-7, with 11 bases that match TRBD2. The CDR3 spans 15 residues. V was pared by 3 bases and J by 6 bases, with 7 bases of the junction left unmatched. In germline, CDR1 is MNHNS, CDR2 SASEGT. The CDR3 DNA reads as TGTGCCAGCAGTGAGGGGCCGGGACTAGCGGTCGAGCAGTACTTC. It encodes CASSEGPGLAVEQYF.

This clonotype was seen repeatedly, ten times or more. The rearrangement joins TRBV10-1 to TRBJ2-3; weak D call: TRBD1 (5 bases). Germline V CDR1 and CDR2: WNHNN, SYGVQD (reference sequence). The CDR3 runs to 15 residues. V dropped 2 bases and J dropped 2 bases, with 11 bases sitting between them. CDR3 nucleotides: TGCGCCAGCAGTGAGGACAGCCTAACCACAGATACGCAGTATTTT. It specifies CASSEDSLTTDTQYF.